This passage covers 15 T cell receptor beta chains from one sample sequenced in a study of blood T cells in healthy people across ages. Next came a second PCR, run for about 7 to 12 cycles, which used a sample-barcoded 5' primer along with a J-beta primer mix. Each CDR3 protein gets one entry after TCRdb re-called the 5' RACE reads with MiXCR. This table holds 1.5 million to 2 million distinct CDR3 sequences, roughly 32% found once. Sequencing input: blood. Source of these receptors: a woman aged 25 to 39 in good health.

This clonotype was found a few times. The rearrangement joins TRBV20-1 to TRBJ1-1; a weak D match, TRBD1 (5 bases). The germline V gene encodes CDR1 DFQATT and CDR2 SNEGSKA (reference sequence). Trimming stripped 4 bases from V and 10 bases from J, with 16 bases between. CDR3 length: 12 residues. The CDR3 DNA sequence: TGCAGTGCTACCGCGGCGACAGTTAGAGCTTTCTTT. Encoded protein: CSATAATVRAFF.

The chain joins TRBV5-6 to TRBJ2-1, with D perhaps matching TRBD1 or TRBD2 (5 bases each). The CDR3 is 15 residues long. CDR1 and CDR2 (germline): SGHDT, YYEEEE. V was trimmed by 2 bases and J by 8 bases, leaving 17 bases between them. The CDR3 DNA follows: TGTGCCAGCAGCTTAGGGACCGCACCCGCGGATGAGCAGTTCTTC. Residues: CASSLGTAPADEQFF.

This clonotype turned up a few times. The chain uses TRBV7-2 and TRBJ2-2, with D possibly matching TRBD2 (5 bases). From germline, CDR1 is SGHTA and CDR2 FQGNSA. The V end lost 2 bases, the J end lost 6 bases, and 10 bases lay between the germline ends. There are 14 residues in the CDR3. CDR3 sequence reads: CASSLNWGAGELFF. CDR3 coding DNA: TGTGCCAGCAGCTTAAATTGGGGAGCCGGGGAGCTGTTTTTT.

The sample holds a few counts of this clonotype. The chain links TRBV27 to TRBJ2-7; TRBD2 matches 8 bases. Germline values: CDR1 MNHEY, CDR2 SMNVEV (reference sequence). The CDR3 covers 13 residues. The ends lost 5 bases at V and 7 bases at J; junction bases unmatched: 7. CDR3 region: CASSHGLAQEQYF. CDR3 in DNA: TGTGCCAGCAGTCACGGACTAGCTCAGGAGCAGTACTTC.

The CDR3 nucleotides read TGTGCCACCAGCAGAGCGAGGGGGGGGGCGAATGAGCAGTTCTTC. Translated: CATSRARGGANEQFF. This chain links TRBV15 with TRBJ2-1, with D tentatively TRBD2 (7 bases). The germline V and J ends were trimmed by 1 base and 7 bases, with 14 bases remaining between them. This CDR3 comprises 15 residues. Germline V gives CDR1 LNHNV, CDR2 YYDKDF (reference sequence).

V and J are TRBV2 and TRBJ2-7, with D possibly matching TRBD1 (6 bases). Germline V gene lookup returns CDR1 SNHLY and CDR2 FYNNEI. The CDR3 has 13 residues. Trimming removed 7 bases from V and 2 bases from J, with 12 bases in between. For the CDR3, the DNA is TGTGCCAGCACCAAACAGGGTGCCTACGAGCAGTACTTC. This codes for CASTKQGAYEQYF.

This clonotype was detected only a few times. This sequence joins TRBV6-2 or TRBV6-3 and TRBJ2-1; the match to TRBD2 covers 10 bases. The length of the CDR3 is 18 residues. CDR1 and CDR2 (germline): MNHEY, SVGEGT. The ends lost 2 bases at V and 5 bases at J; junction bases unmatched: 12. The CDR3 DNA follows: TGTGCCAGCAGTTACGGCCCCCTTAGCGGGGGGTACCACAATGAGCAGTTCTTC. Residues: CASSYGPLSGGYHNEQFF.

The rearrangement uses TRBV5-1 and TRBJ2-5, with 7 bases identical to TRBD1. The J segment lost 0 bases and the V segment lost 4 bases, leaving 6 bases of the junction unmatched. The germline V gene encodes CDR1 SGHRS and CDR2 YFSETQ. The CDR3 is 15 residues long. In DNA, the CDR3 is TGCGCCAGCAGCCCGACAGGGTGGGACCAAGAGACCCAGTACTTC. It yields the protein CASSPTGWDQETQYF.

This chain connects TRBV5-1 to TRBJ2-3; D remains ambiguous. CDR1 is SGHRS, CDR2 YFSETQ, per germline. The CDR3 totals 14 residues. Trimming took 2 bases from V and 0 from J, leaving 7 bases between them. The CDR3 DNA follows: TGCGCCAGCAGCTTTATCAGTAGCACAGATACGCAGTATTTT. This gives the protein CASSFISSTDTQYF.

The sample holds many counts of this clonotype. CDR3 loop: CATSREGEGAYNEQFF. The CDR3 region has the DNA TGTGCCACCAGCAGAGAAGGTGAGGGGGCCTACAATGAGCAGTTCTTC. The chain uses TRBV15 and TRBJ2-1, with D possibly being TRBD1 (6 bases). This CDR3 spans 16 amino acids. Germline CDR1 and CDR2: LNHNV and YYDKDF (reference sequence). Trimming took off 0 bases at V and 2 bases at J, with 11 bases between the two ends.

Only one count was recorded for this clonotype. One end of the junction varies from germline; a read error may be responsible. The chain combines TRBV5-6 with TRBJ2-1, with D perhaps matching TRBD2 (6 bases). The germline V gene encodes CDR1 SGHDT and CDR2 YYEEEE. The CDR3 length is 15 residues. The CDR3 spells CAGSYSGSSYNEQFF. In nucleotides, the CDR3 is TGTGCCGGCAGCTATAGCGGAAGCTCCTACAATGAGCAGTTCTTC. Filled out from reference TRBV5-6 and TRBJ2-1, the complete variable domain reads DAGVTQSPTHLIKTRGQQVTLRCSPKSGHDTVSWYQQALGQGPQFIFQYYEEEERQRGNFPDRFSGHQFPNYSSELNVNALLLGDSALYLCAGSYSGSSYNEQFFGPGTRLTVL.

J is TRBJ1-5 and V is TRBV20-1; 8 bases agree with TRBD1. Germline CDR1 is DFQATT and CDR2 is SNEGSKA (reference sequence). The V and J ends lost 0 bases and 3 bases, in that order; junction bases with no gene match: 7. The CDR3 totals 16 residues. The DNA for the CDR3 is TGCAGTGCTAGAGATGGGGCAGGGGGCGTCAATCAGCCCCAGCATTTT. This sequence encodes CSARDGAGGVNQPQHF.

The CDR3 bases are TGCGCCAGCAGCTTGGTGGCTAGCGGGGGTTACAATGAGCAGTTCTTC. Translation gives CASSLVASGGYNEQFF. The chain is built from TRBV5-1 and TRBJ2-1, with 10 positions matching TRBD2. Trimming removed 0 bases from V and 4 bases from J; junction bases left unmatched: 4. Germline V lookup: CDR1 SGHRS, CDR2 YFSETQ. The CDR3 extends over 16 amino acids.

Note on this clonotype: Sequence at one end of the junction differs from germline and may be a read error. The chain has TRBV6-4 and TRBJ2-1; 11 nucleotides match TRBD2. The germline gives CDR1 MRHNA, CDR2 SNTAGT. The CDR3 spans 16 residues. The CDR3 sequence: CANSAEGLAVGNEQFF. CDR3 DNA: TGTGCCAACAGTGCAGAGGGACTAGCGGTCGGAAATGAGCAGTTCTTC.

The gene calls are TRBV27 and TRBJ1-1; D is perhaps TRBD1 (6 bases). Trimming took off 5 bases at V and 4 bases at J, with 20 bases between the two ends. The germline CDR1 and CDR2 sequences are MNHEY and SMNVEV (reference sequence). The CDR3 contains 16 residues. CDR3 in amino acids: CASSPSTGHHGTEAFF. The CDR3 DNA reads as TGTGCCAGCAGTCCGTCGACGGGACACCATGGCACTGAAGCTTTCTTT.